This T cell receptor (beta chain) was retrieved from a study of blood T cell repertoires in COVID-19. Study background: The analysed material was cDNA or gDNA that came from T cells, B-cell-depleted T cells, or PBMCs.

All enrollees were roughly 18 to 89 years old and from fewer than 25 US areas. CDR1 WSHSY and CDR2 SAAADI come from the germline V gene. Trimming took 6 bases from V and 11 from J, leaving 25 bases between them. This CDR3 is built from 15 residues. Authors' methods: Nucleated cell counts were estimated from reference gene primer amplification. Generated by immunoSEQ multiplex PCR, the TCRdb table keeps only in-frame clones and is missing some. From that table come the V and J calls and clone size; the DNA was used to work out D and trimming. Altogether around 190,000 clones are present, 86% being singletons, with the ten largest covering around 6%.

Sequenced material: PBMCs or T cells enriched from blood (not recorded which). The sequence was obtained from a man aged 35 to 55 with acute COVID-19. The chain employs TRBV10-2 and TRBJ1-1; D gene uncertain. The CDR3 nucleotides are TGCGCCAGCAGCTTCCTCCAGGAGGGAGGGTCGATGGCTTTCTTT. Translated: CASSFLQEGGSMAFF.